The 31 T cell receptor beta chains presented below share a single source sample, sequenced in a study of cytomegalovirus exposure and HLA in healthy donors. The PCR was carried out with 60 Vbeta primers and 13 Jbeta primers. The assay was immunoSEQ multiplex PCR, and TCRdb's table has in-frame clones only and misses some. This sample's table reports about 59,000 clones. Sequenced: PBMCs. Receptors were obtained from a man aged 25 to 40 in good health and CMV-seropositive.

The gene calls are TRBV19 and TRBJ1-2; possibly TRBD1 for D (6 bases). CDR1 and CDR2 from the germline V gene are LNHDA and SQIVND (reference sequence). Trimming cost V 1 base and J 3 bases, with 9 bases left between them. The length of the CDR3 is 14 residues. The CDR3 spells CASSIVWTDYGYTF. The CDR3 region has the DNA TGTGCCAGTAGTATAGTATGGACAGACTATGGCTACACCTTC.

CDR3 sequence: CASSDGGPEAFF. In DNA, the CDR3 is TGTGCCAGCAGCGACGGGGGGCCTGAAGCTTTCTTT. The chain has TRBV7-3 and TRBJ1-1; D may be TRBD1 (6 bases). Trimming removed 5 bases at V and 6 bases at J, with 10 bases between. Germline V gene lookup returns CDR1 SGHTA and CDR2 FQGTGA. This CDR3 region has 12 residues. The full variable domain, with the rest looked up from reference TRBV7-3 and TRBJ1-1, is GAGVSQTPSNKVTEKGKYVELRCDPISGHTALYWYRQSLGQGPEFLIYFQGTGAADDSGLPNDRFFAVRPEGSVSTLKIQRTERGDSAVYLCASSDGGPEAFFGQGTRLTVV.

V is TRBV2 and J is TRBJ1-1; D is undetermined. V dropped 3 bases and J dropped 5 bases, with 22 bases sitting between them. The CDR3 has 17 amino acids. Germline CDR1 reads SNHLY; CDR2 reads FYNNEI. CDR3 in DNA: TGTGCCAGCAGTGATAAGGTAGAGGGATGGGGAAATACTGAAGCTTTCTTT. Translation: CASSDKVEGWGNTEAFF.

This chain uses TRBV25-1 with TRBJ2-6; D may be TRBD1 (5 bases). Germline V gives CDR1 MGHDK, CDR2 SYGVNS. Trimming removed 8 bases from V and 1 base from J, with 18 bases in between. The CDR3 spans 17 residues. The CDR3 sequence: CASGAGRTLSGANVLTF. The CDR3 nucleotides are TGTGCCAGCGGGGCCGGACGGACCCTTTCTGGGGCCAACGTCCTGACTTTC.

The chain combines TRBV30 with TRBJ1-2; D not resolved. V shed 3 bases and J shed 4 bases, with 21 bases lying between them. This CDR3 is built from 16 residues. Germline V gene lookup returns CDR1 GTSNPN and CDR2 SVGIG (reference sequence). CDR3 loop: CAWSVGRGYGGYGYTF. DNA for the CDR3: TGTGCCTGGAGCGTAGGTCGAGGGTATGGCGGCTATGGCTACACCTTC. The complete variable domain, with remaining parts taken from reference TRBV30 and TRBJ1-2, reads SQTIHQWPATLVQPVGSPLSLECTVEGTSNPNLYWYRQAAGRGLQLLFYSVGIGQISSEVPQNLSASRPQDRQFILSSKKLLLSDSGFYLCAWSVGRGYGGYGYTFGSGTRLTVV.

The chain has TRBV19 and TRBJ1-2; TRBD1 might be the D (6 bases). There are 15 residues in the CDR3. Trimming removed 9 bases from V and 3 bases from J, with 20 bases in between. The germline CDR1 and CDR2 sequences are LNHDA and SQIVND (reference sequence). CDR3 DNA: TGTGCCAGCACAGGGCAGGTACGGACTCACTATGGCTACACCTTC. Protein product: CASTGQVRTHYGYTF. Complete variable domain (other parts from reference TRBV19 and TRBJ1-2): DGGITQSPKYLFRKEGQNVTLSCEQNLNHDAMYWYRQDPGQGLRLIYYSQIVNDFQKGDIAEGYSVSREKKESFPLTVTSAQKNPTAFYLCASTGQVRTHYGYTFGSGTRLTVV.

The chain is built from TRBV28 and TRBJ1-5, with a possible D match to TRBD1 (5 bases). Trimming removed 3 bases at V and 6 bases at J, with 9 bases between. The CDR3 runs to 13 residues. Germline loops: CDR1 MDHEN, CDR2 SYDVKM. CDR3 protein: CASSFVRAQPQHF. CDR3 bases: TGTGCCAGCAGTTTTGTCAGGGCTCAGCCCCAGCATTTT.

The V call is TRBV4-2, the J call TRBJ1-5; a possible D gene is TRBD1 (6 bases). Germline CDR1 LGHNA, CDR2 YNFKEQ. Trimming removed 2 bases from V and 1 base from J, with 15 bases in between. This CDR3 is built from 17 residues. The CDR3 nucleotides read TGTGCCAGCAGCCAAAGGGGGGGGGACCCAAGCAATCAGCCCCAGCATTTT. This translates into CASSQRGGDPSNQPQHF.

J is TRBJ1-2 and V is TRBV4-1; TRBD1 might be the D (5 bases). The ends were cut back, 0 bases at V and 4 bases at J, with 6 bases in the middle. Germline V gene lookup returns CDR1 MGHRA and CDR2 YSYEKL. The length of the CDR3 is 13 residues. CDR3 nucleotides: TGCGCCAGCAGCCAAGAGGGGGGCTATGGCTACACCTTC. Its translation: CASSQEGGYGYTF.

Of note for this clone: This same CDR3 is encoded by further DNA sequences in the sample. The rearrangement links TRBV7-9 to TRBJ2-1; 12 bases match TRBD2. The junction had 4 bases not matched to a gene; V was cut back by 5 bases and J by 5 bases. This CDR3 comprises 15 residues. CDR1 is SEHNR, CDR2 FQNEAQ, per germline (reference sequence). The CDR3 loop is CASSPRLAGDNEQFF. CDR3 DNA: TGTGCCAGCAGCCCCCGACTAGCGGGAGACAATGAGCAGTTCTTC.

With regard to this clone: At the DNA level, this CDR3 is encoded by other sequences in the same sample as well. The chain combines TRBV30 with TRBJ2-7, with 7 bases identical to TRBD1. The V gene end was trimmed by 4 bases and the J gene end by 2 bases; junction bases not matched to a gene: 11. CDR3 size: 15 residues. Germline loops: CDR1 GTSNPN, CDR2 SVGIG (reference sequence). The CDR3 loop reads CAWILPGQITYEQYF. In nucleotides, the CDR3 is TGTGCCTGGATTCTCCCGGGACAGATAACCTACGAGCAGTACTTC.

The V call is TRBV9, the J call TRBJ2-5, with 8 bases aligning to TRBD2. The CDR3 has 14 residues. Germline loops: CDR1 SGDLS, CDR2 YYNGEE. The V gene end was trimmed by 2 bases and the J gene end by 2 bases; junction bases not matched to a gene: 2. CDR3 region: CASSVTGGQETQYF. In DNA, the CDR3 is TGTGCCAGCAGCGTGACGGGGGGGCAAGAGACCCAGTACTTC.

J is TRBJ2-5 and V is TRBV5-6, with D possibly TRBD1 on 6 matching bases. Looked up from germline, CDR1 is SGHDT and CDR2 is YYEEEE. This CDR3 has 15 residues. V was trimmed by 4 bases and J by 5 bases, leaving 18 bases between them. The CDR3 spells CASSHVFRQAETQYF. CDR3 coding DNA: TGTGCCAGCAGCCATGTTTTCCGACAGGCGGAGACCCAGTACTTC.

The chain is built from TRBV11-3 and TRBJ2-1, with TRBD2 as a possible D gene (6 bases). CDR3 length: 16 residues. The germline V and J ends were trimmed by 6 bases and 10 bases, with 25 bases remaining between them. Germline lookup yields CDR1 SGHNT and CDR2 YENEEA. CDR3 sequence (DNA): TGTGCCAGCAGTGAGGGTTCGAGACTAGTCCACATCGAGCAGTTCTTC. This translates into CASSEGSRLVHIEQFF.

The V and J genes are TRBV7-3 and TRBJ2-7; weak D call: TRBD1 (5 bases). Germline values: CDR1 SGHTA, CDR2 FQGTGA. This CDR3 has 14 amino acids. Trimming pared 3 bases from V and 3 bases from J, leaving 12 bases between. This CDR3 is CASSFQRGNYEQYF. Here the CDR3 DNA reads TGTGCCAGCAGCTTTCAAAGGGGCAACTACGAGCAGTACTTC.

The CDR3 sequence: CASSTLAGGYEQYF. The CDR3, as DNA: TGTGCCAGCAGCACCCTAGCGGGGGGCTACGAGCAGTACTTC. The chain carries TRBV9 and TRBJ2-7, with 11 positions matching TRBD2. The CDR3 covers 14 residues. Germline CDR1 reads SGDLS; CDR2 reads YYNGEE. The ends lost 4 bases at V and 3 bases at J; junction bases unmatched: 3. The full variable domain, its missing parts supplied by reference TRBV9 and TRBJ2-7, is DSGVTQTPKHLITATGQRVTLRCSPRSGDLSVYWYQQSLDQGLQFLIQYYNGEERAKGNILERFSAQQFPDLHSELNLSSLELGDSALYFCASSTLAGGYEQYFGPGTRLTVT.

The DNA for the CDR3 is TGTGCCAGCAGTGTACTCCCAAACACCGGGGAGCTGTTTTTT. Translating it yields CASSVLPNTGELFF. The V and J genes are TRBV6-1 and TRBJ2-2; D gene unclear. The CDR3 has 14 amino acids. V gave up 4 bases and J gave up 2 bases, with 8 bases separating them. Germline CDR1 reads MNHNS; CDR2 reads SASEGT.

This chain's CDR3 is CASSFERDTYEQYF. The CDR3 bases are TGTGCCAGCAGCTTCGAAAGGGACACCTACGAGCAGTACTTC. This chain connects TRBV7-2 to TRBJ2-7; perhaps TRBD1 as D (6 bases). The V gene's germline CDR1 is SGHTA and CDR2 FQGNSA. The CDR3 has 14 residues. Trimming took off 3 bases at V and 2 bases at J, with 11 bases between the two ends.

The chain links TRBV2 to TRBJ1-2; a weak D match, TRBD1 (5 bases). Germline CDR1 and CDR2: SNHLY and FYNNEI. The V and J ends lost 0 bases and 8 bases respectively, with 19 bases between them. The CDR3 has 16 amino acids. The CDR3 reads CASSEALRDRDGGYTF. The CDR3 DNA reads TGTGCCAGCAGTGAAGCGCTTCGAGACAGAGATGGGGGCTACACCTTC.

The CDR3 region is CASSRDTQETQYF. CDR3 DNA: TGTGCCAGTAGTAGGGACACCCAAGAGACCCAGTACTTC. This rearrangement joins TRBV19 to TRBJ2-5, with D maybe TRBD1 (6 bases). CDR1 and CDR2 from the germline V gene are LNHDA and SQIVND (reference sequence). The CDR3 length is 13 residues. Trimming shortened V by 4 bases and J by 1 base, and 7 bases separated the two germline ends.

Turning to this clone: One end of the junction fails to match germline, which may point to a read error. This chain uses TRBV7-2 with TRBJ2-1; D gene ambiguous. The CDR3 has 15 amino acids. CDR1 and CDR2 (germline): SGHTA, FQGNSA. Here the CDR3 reads CASSLPHSSDNEQFF. The CDR3 region has the DNA TGTGCCAGCAGCTTACCCCACAGCTCCGACAATGAGCAGTTCTTC.

The chain joins TRBV7-2 to TRBJ1-1, with a weak D call TRBD1 (6 bases). CDR3 size: 13 residues. Germline CDR1 is SGHTA and CDR2 is FQGNSA. V was cut by 5 bases and J by 5 bases, with 12 bases left in between. The CDR3 region is CASSAQGSTEAFF. The DNA for the CDR3 is TGTGCCAGCAGCGCACAGGGATCAACTGAAGCTTTCTTT.

J is TRBJ2-7 and V is TRBV9, with 12 bases identical to TRBD2. V trimming: 0 bases; J trimming: 7 bases; junction bases outside the gene matches: 8. The CDR3 sequence is 16 residues long. Germline V gene lookup returns CDR1 SGDLS and CDR2 YYNGEE. CDR3 sequence: CASSVGLAGETGEQYF. The CDR3 DNA follows: TGTGCCAGCAGCGTAGGACTAGCGGGAGAAACGGGGGAGCAGTACTTC.

The V call is TRBV6-5, the J call TRBJ2-7; TRBD1 might be the D (6 bases). Germline V gene lookup returns CDR1 MNHEY and CDR2 SVGAGI. V gave up 2 bases and J gave up 7 bases, with 6 bases separating them. This CDR3 contains 11 residues. The CDR3: CASSYGTEQYF. For the CDR3, the DNA is TGTGCCAGCAGTTACGGGACAGAGCAGTACTTC.

The chain has TRBV6-6 and TRBJ2-7, with D possibly TRBD2 on 5 matching bases. Germline V gene data show CDR1 as MNHNY and CDR2 as SVGAGI (reference sequence). This CDR3 contains 14 residues. Trimming took off 3 bases at V and 0 bases at J, with 9 bases between the two ends. CDR3 DNA sequence: TGTGCCAGCAGTTATTCCAGCGGCTCCTACGAGCAGTACTTC. Residues: CASSYSSGSYEQYF.

J is TRBJ1-1 and V is TRBV28; no definite D call. The germline CDR1 and CDR2 sequences are MDHEN and SYDVKM. The CDR3 has 15 residues. Trimming took off 11 bases at V and 4 bases at J, with 23 bases between the two ends. CDR3 amino acids: CAAGEAGLRVTEAFF. Written as DNA, the CDR3 is TGTGCCGCTGGGGAGGCTGGCCTAAGGGTCACTGAAGCTTTCTTT. The complete variable domain, with remaining parts taken from reference TRBV28 and TRBJ1-1, reads DVKVTQSSRYLVKRTGEKVFLECVQDMDHENMFWYRQDPGLGLRLIYFSYDVKMKEKGDIPEGYSVSREKKERFSLILESASTNQTSMYLCAAGEAGLRVTEAFFGQGTRLTVV.

The chain couples TRBV5-1 to TRBJ1-4; D may be TRBD1 (5 bases). V was shortened by 4 bases and J by 2 bases, with 12 bases between the two germline ends. Germline V gene lookup returns CDR1 SGHRS and CDR2 YFSETQ. CDR3 length: 15 residues. CDR3 sequence (DNA): TGCGCCAGCAGCCAGACAGCGGGGACTAATGAAAAACTGTTTTTT. This sequence encodes CASSQTAGTNEKLFF.

The CDR3 sequence: CASRPSGRAGNEQFF. DNA of the CDR3: TGTGCCAGCAGACCAAGCGGGAGGGCCGGGAATGAGCAGTTCTTC. The chain employs TRBV6-5 and TRBJ2-1; 10 bases are a match to TRBD2. CDR1 MNHEY and CDR2 SVGAGI come from the germline V gene. Unmatched junction bases numbered 9, after V lost 6 bases and J lost 7 bases. The CDR3 extends over 15 amino acids.

CDR3 DNA: TGTGCCAGCAGCTTATGGCGGGAGAATACAGAGACCCAGTACTTC. Translated: CASSLWRENTETQYF. V and J are TRBV11-3 and TRBJ2-5, with 7 bases lining up with TRBD2. The CDR3 covers 15 residues. CDR1 and CDR2 (germline): SGHNT, YENEEA. V was pared by 2 bases and J by 4 bases, with 7 bases of the junction left unmatched.

J is TRBJ2-7 and V is TRBV11-3; tentatively, D is TRBD2 (6 bases). Trimming shortened V by 5 bases and J by 0 bases, and 14 bases separated the two germline ends. Germline assignment: CDR1 SGHNT and CDR2 YENEEA. This CDR3 has 15 residues. Here the CDR3 DNA reads TGTGCCAGCAGCCCCCGTCCGGGAGCCTCCTACGAGCAGTACTTC. Protein: CASSPRPGASYEQYF.

The CDR3 DNA is TGTGCCAGCAGCTTCAGGACTGGGGGGGTTGAAGCTTTCTTT. The encoded protein is CASSFRTGGVEAFF. The rearrangement uses TRBV5-5 and TRBJ1-1; possibly TRBD1 for D (5 bases). This CDR3 comprises 14 residues. Germline V gives CDR1 SGHKS, CDR2 YYEKEE (reference sequence). Trimming stripped 2 bases from V and 7 bases from J, with 15 bases between.